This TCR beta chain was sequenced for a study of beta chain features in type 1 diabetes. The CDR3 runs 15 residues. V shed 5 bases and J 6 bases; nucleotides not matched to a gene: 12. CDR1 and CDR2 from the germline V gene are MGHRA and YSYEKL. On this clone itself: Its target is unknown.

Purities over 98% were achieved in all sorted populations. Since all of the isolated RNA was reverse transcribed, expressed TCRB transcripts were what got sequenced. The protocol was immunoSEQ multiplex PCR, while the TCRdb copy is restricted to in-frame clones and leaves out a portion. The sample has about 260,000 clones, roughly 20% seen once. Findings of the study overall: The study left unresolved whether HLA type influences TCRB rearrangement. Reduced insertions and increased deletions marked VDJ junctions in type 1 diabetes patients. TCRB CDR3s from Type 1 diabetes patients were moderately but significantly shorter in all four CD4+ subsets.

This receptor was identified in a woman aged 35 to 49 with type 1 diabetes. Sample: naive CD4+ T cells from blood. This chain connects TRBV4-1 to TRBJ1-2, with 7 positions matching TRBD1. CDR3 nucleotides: TGCGCCAGCAGCAACGGACAGGTGGAGATTGATGGCTACACCTTC. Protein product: CASSNGQVEIDGYTF.